The T cell receptor beta chain under discussion was sequenced for a study of CD8 T cells in ankylosing spondylitis. Overall study results and limits: Matched ankylosing spondylitis synovial fluid reportedly showed significant enrichment of disease-linked clones. Relatively rare in peripheral blood, disease-linked clones were also CD8+. Several highly homologous variants made up a TCR beta motif that seemed to typify ankylosing spondylitis blood.

The length of the CDR3 is 15 residues. Trimming took off 0 bases at V and 3 bases at J, with 10 bases between the two ends. Germline-derived CDR1 and CDR2 are SGHRS and YFSETQ. To note about this clonotype: Its antigen remains unknown.

Making use of molecular barcodes, quantitative 5'-RACE generated TCR beta libraries. Each CDR3 protein gets one entry after TCRdb re-called the 5' RACE reads with MiXCR. Here the sample spans a few hundred thousand distinct CDR3 sequences, 20% to 25% being singletons. The V gene is TRBV5-1, the J gene TRBJ1-5; TRBD1 might be the D (5 bases). The receptor was isolated from a male donor with ankylosing spondylitis. The material sequenced was blood, either unsorted or a sorted T cell fraction (not recorded which). The CDR3 here is CASSLEGRDNQPQHF. DNA for the CDR3: TGCGCCAGCAGCTTGGAAGGCAGGGACAATCAGCCCCAGCATTTT.